Below, 3 T cell receptor beta chains from the same sample are listed, as sequenced in a study of blood T cell repertoires in COVID-19. Using immunoSEQ multiplex PCR, the repertoire was profiled, and TCRdb retains in-frame clones only, with some absent. The repertoire holds approximately 81,000 clones, with almost 85% as singletons. Sequences were obtained from peripheral blood. All receptors come from a human donor in a cohort sampled during active COVID-19.

This clone is a singleton in its sample. The chain uses TRBV4-1 and TRBJ1-6; D may be TRBD1 (5 bases). CDR3 size: 14 residues. Germline V CDR1 and CDR2: MGHRA, YSYEKL. With 4 bases removed from V and 5 bases from J, the gap between germline ends came to 9 bases. CDR3: CASSPLQDNSPLHF. DNA of the CDR3: TGCGCCAGCAGCCCGTTACAGGATAATTCACCCCTCCACTTT.

The chain is built from TRBV30 and TRBJ2-6, with a weak D call TRBD2 (5 bases). Deletions cut 2 bases from V and 0 bases from J, with 5 bases between. The CDR3 runs 14 residues. Germline lookup yields CDR1 GTSNPN and CDR2 SVGIG (reference sequence). The CDR3 spells CAWSRDSGANVLTF. As DNA, the CDR3 is TGTGCCTGGAGTCGGGACTCTGGGGCCAACGTCCTGACTTTC.

The chain combines TRBV6-2 or TRBV6-3 with TRBJ2-7, with D perhaps TRBD1 (6 bases). Germline V gene sequence: CDR1 MNHEY, CDR2 SVGEGT. The V gene lost 2 bases and the J gene lost 3 bases, with 11 bases spanning the gap. The CDR3 consists of 14 residues. The CDR3 region has the DNA TGTGCCAGCAGTTACGATGGGGGCAGCTACGAGCAGTACTTC. Residues: CASSYDGGSYEQYF.